The next 31 T cell receptor beta chains were all read from a single sample in a study of T cell responses to AZD1222 COVID-19 vaccine. Some clones are missing from TCRdb's copy, which holds only in-frame ones; the method was immunoSEQ multiplex PCR. This table has roughly 110,000 clones, 90% appearing once. Specimen: peripheral blood, collected on day 0 of AZD1222 vaccination. All receptors derive from an adult in good health.

The chain uses TRBV6-5 and TRBJ2-1; perhaps TRBD1 as D (5 bases). The germline CDR1 and CDR2 sequences are MNHEY and SVGAGI. V gave up 5 bases and J gave up 6 bases, with 11 bases separating them. The CDR3 spans 13 residues. CDR3 residues: CASSMDRGNEQFF. The CDR3 DNA follows: TGTGCCAGCAGTATGGATAGGGGCAATGAGCAGTTCTTC.

This rearrangement joins TRBV18 to TRBJ2-3; D gene unclear. Germline CDR1 is KGHSH and CDR2 is LQKENI. This CDR3 region has 13 residues. The ends were cut back, 0 bases at V and 4 bases at J, with 5 bases in the middle. CDR3 protein: CASSPPRSDTQYF. In DNA form, the CDR3 reads TGTGCCAGCTCACCACCCCGGTCAGATACGCAGTATTTT.

The genes are TRBV19 and TRBJ1-5; 7 bases map to TRBD1. The germline gives CDR1 LNHDA, CDR2 SQIVND (reference sequence). V lost 7 bases, J lost 7 bases, and 7 bases stayed unmatched. The CDR3 has 13 residues. CDR3 DNA: TGTGCCAGTACCACACAGGGGAAACAGCCCCAGCATTTT. It translates to CASTTQGKQPQHF.

The chain uses TRBV5-1 and TRBJ1-6; D call uncertain. The ends were cut back, 0 bases at V and 8 bases at J, with 18 bases in the middle. CDR1 is SGHRS, CDR2 YFSETQ, per germline. The CDR3 covers 17 residues. The CDR3 region is CASSLEAVADLYSPLHF. The DNA for the CDR3 is TGCGCCAGCAGCTTGGAAGCAGTCGCAGACTTATATTCACCCCTCCACTTT.

V gene TRBV11-2 combines with J gene TRBJ1-6; TRBD1 agrees at 7 bases. CDR1 is SGHAT, CDR2 FQNNGV, per germline. V was clipped by 1 base and J by 12 bases; unmatched bases: 6. The CDR3 contains 14 residues. The CDR3 DNA reads as TGTGCCAGCAGCTTAGCCGGGACAGATTTACCCCTCCACTTT. Amino acids: CASSLAGTDLPLHF.

This clone was observed once. The V gene is TRBV6-5, the J gene TRBJ1-6, with TRBD1 identical over 7 bases. Trimming removed 6 bases from V and 4 bases from J; junction bases left unmatched: 0. This CDR3 contains 13 residues. Germline CDR1 and CDR2: MNHEY and SVGAGI. CDR3 DNA: TGTGCCAGCAGGGGACAGTATAATTCACCCCTCCACTTT. It translates to CASRGQYNSPLHF.

V is TRBV7-3 and J is TRBJ2-1; TRBD2 aligns across 8 bases. J gave up 3 bases and V 5 bases, and 3 bases lay outside the gene matches. The CDR3 totals 14 residues. Germline assignment: CDR1 SGHTA and CDR2 FQGTGA. CDR3 in DNA: TGTGCCAGCAGCGCTACTAGCGGCTACAATGAGCAGTTCTTC. Translating it yields CASSATSGYNEQFF.

The CDR3 DNA sequence: TGTGCCAGCAGCCCCAACTCAGGGGGCAACTATGGCTACACCTTC. Translated, it gives CASSPNSGGNYGYTF. The genes are TRBV5-4 and TRBJ1-2; 8 bases agree with TRBD1. This CDR3 region has 15 residues. V lost 4 bases, J lost 2 bases, and 7 bases stayed unmatched. The germline V gene encodes CDR1 SGHNT and CDR2 YYREEE (reference sequence).

The chain has TRBV12-5 and TRBJ1-1; D not resolved. The CDR3 runs to 13 residues. Between the trimmed V and J ends, which lost 1 base and 4 bases, there was a span of 7 bases. Germline CDR1 and CDR2: LGHNT and FRNRAP. CDR3 protein: CASGLEYGTEAFF. CDR3 DNA sequence: TGTGCTAGTGGTTTGGAGTATGGCACTGAAGCTTTCTTT.

V is TRBV6-5 and J is TRBJ1-1; maybe TRBD1 (6 bases). Trimming took off 11 bases at V and 4 bases at J, with 14 bases between the two ends. Germline CDR1 reads MNHEY; CDR2 reads SVGAGI. The CDR3 is made up of 12 amino acids. CDR3 protein: CAVSAGVTEAFF. The DNA for the CDR3 is TGTGCCGTATCGGCAGGGGTCACTGAAGCTTTCTTT.

The genes are TRBV29-1 and TRBJ1-2; 7 nucleotides agree with TRBD1. The germline CDR1 and CDR2 sequences are SQVTM and ANQGSEA. The length of the CDR3 is 10 residues. With V trimmed by 7 bases and J by 10 bases, 6 bases remained unmatched. The CDR3 nucleotides are TGCAGCGCCGGACAGGAACACTACACCTTC. Translation gives CSAGQEHYTF.

The V and J genes are TRBV6-1 and TRBJ2-7, with TRBD1 matching over 10 bases. CDR1 is MNHNS and CDR2 is SASEGT in the germline V gene. The CDR3 runs to 16 residues. The V segment lost 4 bases and the J segment 2 bases; nucleotides outside the gene matches: 8. This CDR3 is CASSGPRDRGPYEQYF. CDR3 nucleotides: TGTGCCAGCAGTGGACCCCGGGACAGGGGCCCCTACGAGCAGTACTTC.

V gene TRBV7-8 combines with J gene TRBJ1-2, with 9 bases matching TRBD1. The CDR3 length is 18 residues. V lost 1 base, J lost 8 bases, and 17 bases stayed unmatched. CDR1 and CDR2 (germline): SGHVS, FQNEAQ. In nucleotides, the CDR3 is TGTGCCAGCAGCTTAGAGCCCCATTTACAGGGGGCTACAGGGGGCTACACCTTC. As protein: CASSLEPHLQGATGGYTF. The complete variable domain, with remaining parts taken from reference TRBV7-8 and TRBJ1-2, reads GAGVSQSPRYKVAKRGQDVALRCDPISGHVSLFWYQQALGQGPEFLTYFQNEAQLDKSGLPSDRFFAERPEGSVSTLKIQRTQQEDSAVYLCASSLEPHLQGATGGYTFGSGTRLTVV.

The rearrangement links TRBV21-1 to TRBJ2-7; TRBD1 is taken as the D call from the table, unchecked against the DNA. TRBV21-1 is annotated as a pseudogene. CDR3 length: 17 residues. CDR3 protein: CASRRSPGQGRPGQQYF. CDR3 DNA sequence: TGTGCCAGCAGAAGGAGTCCGGGACAGGGGAGGCCGGGGCAGCAGTACTTC.

This sequence joins TRBV23-1 and TRBJ2-7; D may be TRBD1 (6 bases). TRBV23-1 is designated an ORF whose function remains uncertain. V was clipped by 0 bases and J by 2 bases, with 26 bases between them. The CDR3 totals 20 residues. The CDR3 spells CASSQSGWGRGCQGPYEQYF. Here the CDR3 DNA reads TGCGCCAGCAGTCAATCAGGGTGGGGTAGGGGGTGCCAGGGCCCCTACGAGCAGTACTTC.

The chain has TRBV5-1 and TRBJ2-5; weak D call: TRBD2 (6 bases). Germline V gene sequence: CDR1 SGHRS, CDR2 YFSETQ. V was pared by 3 bases and J by 4 bases, with 16 bases between. The CDR3 extends over 15 amino acids. The CDR3 loop is CASSSDVGLIETQYF. As DNA, the CDR3 is TGCGCCAGCAGCTCAGACGTTGGACTAATAGAGACCCAGTACTTC.

The genes are TRBV9 and TRBJ2-3; D gene uncertain. The V end lost 4 bases, the J end lost 0 bases, and 9 bases lay between the germline ends. The CDR3 contains 14 residues. CDR1 is SGDLS and CDR2 is YYNGEE in the germline V gene. CDR3 sequence reads: CASSPRGSTDTQYF. The CDR3 DNA is TGTGCCAGCAGCCCTCGAGGTAGCACAGATACGCAGTATTTT.

The rearrangement uses TRBV5-1 and TRBJ2-1, with 10 bases identical to TRBD1. With 0 bases clipped from V and 8 bases from J, the junction kept 2 bases outside the gene matches. CDR1 and CDR2 from the germline V gene are SGHRS and YFSETQ. There are 14 residues in the CDR3. CDR3 DNA sequence: TGCGCCAGCAGCTTGGCCGGGACAGGGGATGAGCAGTTCTTC. It specifies CASSLAGTGDEQFF.

The rearrangement joins TRBV2 to TRBJ1-2; the match to TRBD1 covers 7 bases. The trim removed 9 bases at V and 8 bases at J, leaving 12 bases unmatched. This CDR3 spans 13 amino acids. Looked up from germline, CDR1 is SNHLY and CDR2 is FYNNEI. CDR3 sequence reads: CASIRQGVGGYTF. The CDR3 nucleotides are TGTGCCAGTATTCGACAGGGCGTAGGAGGCTACACCTTC.

The chain combines TRBV7-3 with TRBJ2-3; TRBD2 matches at 8 bases. The V and J ends lost 5 bases and 4 bases, in that order; junction bases with no gene match: 11. This CDR3 spans 16 amino acids. CDR1 and CDR2 (germline): SGHTA, FQGTGA. The CDR3 DNA reads as TGTGCCAGCAGCCCCCCCAGCGGGAGAGGAGCAGATACGCAGTATTTT. It translates to CASSPPSGRGADTQYF. The complete variable domain, with remaining parts taken from reference TRBV7-3 and TRBJ2-3, reads GAGVSQTPSNKVTEKGKYVELRCDPISGHTALYWYRQSLGQGPEFLIYFQGTGAADDSGLPNDRFFAVRPEGSVSTLKIQRTERGDSAVYLCASSPPSGRGADTQYFGPGTRLTVL.

The chain carries TRBV19 and TRBJ1-5; D is undetermined. CDR1 LNHDA and CDR2 SQIVND come from the germline V gene (reference sequence). The CDR3 contains 14 residues. With 5 bases removed from V and 7 bases from J, the gap between germline ends came to 15 bases. CDR3 sequence: CASSLLSPSQPQHF. CDR3 DNA: TGTGCCAGTAGTCTACTCTCCCCGAGCCAGCCCCAGCATTTT.

V and J are TRBV3-1 (or the pseudogene TRBV3-2) and TRBJ1-2; D is possibly TRBD1 (6 bases). Germline CDR1 reads LGHDT; CDR2 reads YNNKEL (reference sequence). V was trimmed by 4 bases and J by 5 bases, leaving 20 bases between them. The CDR3 contains 16 residues. CDR3 in amino acids: CASSPASGTLKYGYTF. CDR3 in DNA: TGTGCCAGCAGCCCAGCCTCCGGGACATTAAAGTATGGCTACACCTTC.

The V and J genes are TRBV19 and TRBJ1-2, with D unclear. Germline V lookup: CDR1 LNHDA, CDR2 SQIVND (reference sequence). CDR3 length equals 13 residues. Trimming removed 9 bases from V and 8 bases from J, with 19 bases in between. The CDR3 loop reads CASDKRPSEGYTF. For the CDR3, the DNA is TGTGCCAGCGACAAGAGGCCCTCGGAAGGCTACACCTTC. Full variable domain (rest looked up from reference TRBV19 and TRBJ1-2): DGGITQSPKYLFRKEGQNVTLSCEQNLNHDAMYWYRQDPGQGLRLIYYSQIVNDFQKGDIAEGYSVSREKKESFPLTVTSAQKNPTAFYLCASDKRPSEGYTFGSGTRLTVV.

This rearrangement joins TRBV4-1 to TRBJ2-3, with D perhaps matching TRBD2 (5 bases). V was trimmed by 1 base and J by 1 base, leaving 9 bases between them. The CDR3 consists of 15 residues. Germline V gene lookup returns CDR1 MGHRA and CDR2 YSYEKL. The CDR3 DNA sequence: TGCGCCAGCAGCCAAGGAGCGGACCGCACAGATACGCAGTATTTT. It translates to CASSQGADRTDTQYF.

The chain has TRBV19 and TRBJ2-7; a weak D match, TRBD2 (5 bases). The germline CDR1 and CDR2 sequences are LNHDA and SQIVND (reference sequence). Trimming took off 6 bases at V and 1 base at J, with 13 bases between the two ends. This CDR3 region has 14 residues. For the CDR3, the DNA is TGTGCCAGTAGAAGGTCCGGGGATTCCTACGAGCAGTACTTC. Residues: CASRRSGDSYEQYF. Together with reference TRBV19 and TRBJ2-7, the CDR3 gives the full variable domain: DGGITQSPKYLFRKEGQNVTLSCEQNLNHDAMYWYRQDPGQGLRLIYYSQIVNDFQKGDIAEGYSVSREKKESFPLTVTSAQKNPTAFYLCASRRSGDSYEQYFGPGTRLTVT.

The J gene is TRBJ1-1, the V gene TRBV7-6; 7 positions match TRBD1. This CDR3 is 15 amino acids long. Germline values: CDR1 SGHVS, CDR2 FNYEAQ. The J segment lost 5 bases and the V segment lost 2 bases, leaving 8 bases of the junction unmatched. In DNA, the CDR3 is TGTGCCAGCAGCTTATCGTCACAGGGGAGTACTGAAGCTTTCTTT. This sequence encodes CASSLSSQGSTEAFF.

The chain employs TRBV4-3 and TRBJ2-1; the match to TRBD2 covers 12 bases. CDR3 length: 17 amino acids. V gave up 0 bases and J gave up 4 bases; unmatched junction bases: 4. The germline V gene encodes CDR1 LGHNA and CDR2 YSLEER. The CDR3 DNA follows: TGCGCCAGCAGCCAAGACCTACTAGCGGGAGGTTACAATGAGCAGTTCTTC. It translates to CASSQDLLAGGYNEQFF.

Only one count was recorded for this clone. The J gene is TRBJ1-1, the V gene TRBV18, with D unresolved. The length of the CDR3 is 14 residues. V shed 0 bases and J shed 1 base, with 6 bases lying between them. Germline values: CDR1 KGHSH, CDR2 LQKENI. The CDR3 DNA reads as TGTGCCAGCTCACCACCGAGTACGAACACTGAAGCTTTCTTT. It encodes CASSPPSTNTEAFF.

The chain couples TRBV7-9 to TRBJ1-4; D is unresolved. The CDR3 contains 12 residues. Trimming stripped 0 bases from V and 13 bases from J, with 9 bases between. CDR1 and CDR2 from the germline V gene are SEHNR and FQNEAQ (reference sequence). CDR3 loop: CASSLASSRLFF. DNA of the CDR3: TGTGCCAGCAGCTTAGCATCGTCCAGACTGTTTTTT.

The V gene is TRBV11-2, the J gene TRBJ1-2; the match to TRBD1 covers 10 bases. The CDR3 has 15 residues. Germline V lookup: CDR1 SGHAT, CDR2 FQNNGV. J was trimmed by 5 bases and V by 5 bases; bases with no gene match: 8. The CDR3 here is CASSTVGQGKYGYTF. Here the CDR3 DNA reads TGTGCCAGCAGCACCGTGGGACAGGGGAAATATGGCTACACCTTC.

The V call is TRBV7-6, the J call TRBJ2-3; D is perhaps TRBD1 (5 bases). The germline V gene encodes CDR1 SGHVS and CDR2 FNYEAQ. The germline V and J ends were trimmed by 5 bases and 1 base, with 19 bases remaining between them. The CDR3 length is 17 residues. The CDR3: CASSRRLGAVGTDTQYF. For the CDR3, the DNA is TGTGCCAGCAGCCGCCGCCTAGGGGCCGTCGGCACAGATACGCAGTATTTT.